These T cell receptor beta chains were read from a single sample in a study of identical twins. TCRdb independently ran MiXCR on the 5' RACE reads; one entry per CDR3 protein. Of roughly 720,000 distinct CDR3 sequences in the sample, about 20% are singletons; the top ten hold around 13%. The sample was also linked to a second study, of T cells expressing NK-cell markers.

The sequenced sample was PBMCs. These receptors were taken from a woman aged 18-29 years in good health. Both conserved end residues are part of each CDR3. The D gene is left open where the match is weak. Clone size, where shown, is once, few, many, or a class for clones that have expanded.

clone size	D gene	V gene	J gene	CDR3 protein	CDR3 DNA
-	-	TRBV3-1	TRBJ1-5	CASSQGQKRNQPQHF	TGTGCCAGCAGCCAAGGACAGAAGCGAAATCAGCCCCAGCATTTT
-	TRBD2	TRBV9	TRBJ2-1	CASSVSSSGSYNEQFF	TGTGCCAGCAGCGTGTCTTCTAGCGGGAGCTACAATGAGCAGTTCTTC
-	-	TRBV20-1	TRBJ2-4	CSARDRGTSSKNIQYF	TGCAGTGCTAGAGATCGGGGTACTAGCTCCAAAAACATTCAGTACTTC
few	-	TRBV3-1	TRBJ2-1	CASSLAAVLDEQFF	TGTGCCAGCAGCCTTGCGGCGGTCTTGGATGAGCAGTTCTTC
-	TRBD2	TRBV11-2	TRBJ2-3	CASSLEGSGRALDTQYF	TGTGCCAGCAGCTTAGAAGGGAGCGGGAGGGCCTTAGATACGCAGTATTTT
many	-	TRBV10-3	TRBJ2-3	CAISVADTQYF	TGTGCCATCAGTGTAGCAGATACGCAGTATTTT
-	TRBD1	TRBV7-3	TRBJ2-3	CASSLTFSGRGTDTQYF	TGTGCCAGCAGCTTAACGTTTTCGGGCAGGGGGACAGATACGCAGTATTTT
few	-	TRBV5-1	TRBJ1-4	CAGQRGATNEKLFF	TGCGCCGGTCAGAGGGGGGCAACTAATGAAAAACTGTTTTTT
few	-	TRBV20-1	TRBJ2-7	CSAHKRVSYEQYF	TGCAGTGCTCACAAGCGGGTCTCCTACGAGCAGTACTTC
-	-	TRBV3-1	TRBJ2-3	CASSPGAGRYTDTQYF	TGTGCCAGCAGCCCAGGGGCGGGGAGATACACAGATACGCAGTATTTT
many	TRBD2	TRBV7-8	TRBJ2-1	CASSFEGGGYEQFF	TGTGCCAGCAGCTTCGAGGGCGGGGGGTATGAGCAGTTCTTC
-	-	TRBV20-1	TRBJ2-5	CSARGAGAETQYF	TGCAGTGCTAGAGGGGCAGGGGCCGAGACCCAGTACTTC
-	-	TRBV5-1	TRBJ2-5	CASAHAQETQYF	TGCGCCAGCGCTCACGCCCAAGAGACCCAGTACTTC
few	TRBD2	TRBV27	TRBJ2-6	CASSFIAGESGANVLTF	TGTGCCAGCAGTTTTATAGCGGGGGAGTCTGGGGCCAACGTCCTGACTTTC
-	TRBD1	TRBV6-5	TRBJ2-7	CASSSTGAFTYEQYF	TGTGCCAGCAGTTCGACAGGGGCTTTTACCTACGAGCAGTACTTC
few	TRBD2	TRBV12-3/TRBV12-4	TRBJ2-3	CASSIAGGRWQTQYF	TGTGCCAGCAGTATAGCGGGGGGGCGATGGCAGACGCAGTATTTT
few	-	TRBV2	TRBJ2-1	CARGGTSAFSNEQFF	TGTGCCAGAGGGGGTACTAGCGCCTTCTCAAATGAGCAGTTCTTC
-	-	TRBV29-1	TRBJ1-1	CSVEVNSGTEAFF	TGCAGCGTTGAAGTGAACAGCGGCACTGAAGCTTTCTTT
few	-	TRBV5-1	TRBJ2-3	CASSITPTDTQYF	TGCGCCAGCAGTATAACGCCCACAGATACGCAGTATTTT
-	-	TRBV20-1	TRBJ1-1	CSAKRQNTEAFF	TGCAGTGCTAAACGGCAGAACACTGAAGCTTTCTTT
few	TRBD2	TRBV9	TRBJ2-3	CASSSTIQLAASTDTQYF	TGTGCCAGCAGCTCAACCATCCAACTAGCGGCTAGCACAGATACGCAGTATTTT
-	-	TRBV10-3	TRBJ2-7	CAISEPEQGYEQYF	TGTGCCATCAGTGAGCCGGAACAGGGCTACGAGCAGTACTTC
-	-	TRBV2	TRBJ2-1	CASSWEPLDNEQFF	TGTGCCAGCAGCTGGGAGCCCCTTGACAATGAGCAGTTCTTC
-	-	TRBV15	TRBJ2-3	CATSRVEDTQYF	TGTGCCACCAGCAGAGTGGAAGATACGCAGTATTTT
few	-	TRBV5-5	TRBJ2-2	CASSFVGSNTGELFF	TGTGCCAGCAGCTTTGTAGGGTCGAACACCGGGGAGCTGTTTTTT
-	-	TRBV20-1	TRBJ2-7	CSGSAPGGGDEQYF	TGCAGTGGCAGCGCGCCCGGAGGGGGCGACGAGCAGTACTTC
few	-	TRBV18	TRBJ2-7	CASSFKVAYEQYF	TGTGCCAGCTCGTTTAAAGTGGCCTACGAGCAGTACTTC
few	-	TRBV5-1	TRBJ2-7	CASSLAGARNEQYF	TGCGCCAGCAGCTTGGCGGGAGCTAGGAACGAGCAGTACTTC
few	TRBD1	TRBV5-5	TRBJ1-5	CASSPRSGGGQPQHF	TGTGCCAGCAGCCCACGTTCAGGGGGCGGTCAGCCCCAGCATTTT
few	-	TRBV6-2/TRBV6-3	TRBJ1-1	CASSYFRGTEAFF	TGTGCCAGCAGTTACTTTAGGGGGACTGAAGCTTTCTTT
-	-	TRBV7-9	TRBJ1-1	CASTLGAGRTEAFF	TGTGCCAGCACCTTGGGCGCAGGGCGGACTGAAGCTTTCTTT
few	-	TRBV4-3	TRBJ1-2	CASSQDPRTYGYTF	TGCGCCAGCAGCCAAGATCCCCGGACCTATGGCTACACCTTC
few	-	TRBV27	TRBJ1-2	CASRQNLNYGYTF	TGTGCCAGCAGACAGAATCTAAACTATGGCTACACCTTC
few	TRBD1	TRBV27	TRBJ2-7	CASSTGDGYEQYF	TGTGCCAGCAGTACAGGGGATGGCTACGAGCAGTACTTC
-	TRBD2	TRBV7-9	TRBJ2-7	CASSFVLAGVNEQYF	TGTGCCAGCAGCTTCGTCCTAGCGGGAGTGAACGAGCAGTACTTC
-	TRBD1	TRBV20-1	TRBJ1-5	CSARGQGNQPQHF	TGCAGTGCCCGAGGACAGGGCAATCAGCCCCAGCATTTT
-	TRBD2	TRBV10-3	TRBJ2-2	CAISSTSGTNTGELFF	TGTGCCATCAGTAGCACTAGCGGGACGAACACCGGGGAGCTGTTTTTT
few	TRBD2	TRBV20-1	TRBJ2-1	CSARDSGGVWAREQFF	TGCAGTGCTAGAGATTCGGGGGGGGTGTGGGCCCGAGAGCAGTTCTTC
-	-	TRBV7-6	TRBJ1-1	CASSLGGQGAFF	TGTGCCAGCAGCCTTGGGGGGCAGGGAGCTTTCTTT
few	-	TRBV5-6	TRBJ1-6	CASSNTGNSPLHF	TGTGCCAGCAGCAATACAGGGAATTCACCCCTCCACTTT
few	-	TRBV12-3/TRBV12-4	TRBJ2-2	CASSFGLGGGGELFF	TGTGCCAGCAGTTTCGGGCTAGGAGGTGGCGGGGAGCTGTTTTTT
-	-	TRBV11-2	TRBJ2-1	CASSPGIRGGDEQFF	TGTGCCAGCAGCCCGGGCATCCGAGGCGGGGATGAGCAGTTCTTC
-	TRBD2	TRBV20-1	TRBJ2-1	CSARDLREVHNEQFF	TGCAGTGCTAGAGATTTGCGGGAGGTACACAATGAGCAGTTCTTC
-	-	TRBV12-3/TRBV12-4	TRBJ2-7	CASSLGTNNYEQYF	TGTGCCAGCAGTTTGGGGACAAATAACTACGAGCAGTACTTC
few	-	TRBV12-3/TRBV12-4	TRBJ2-1	CASSLWDDGDEQFF	TGTGCCAGCAGTTTATGGGACGACGGCGATGAGCAGTTCTTC
-	TRBD1	TRBV25-1	TRBJ2-2	CASSEMVGTGRTGELFF	TGTGCCAGCAGTGAAATGGTCGGGACAGGGCGAACCGGGGAGCTGTTTTTT
-	TRBD2	TRBV12-3/TRBV12-4	TRBJ2-1	CASTLSGGSYNEQFF	TGTGCCAGCACCTTAAGCGGGGGCTCCTACAATGAGCAGTTCTTC
-	TRBD2	TRBV4-1	TRBJ2-1	CASSRAGREGNEQFF	TGCGCCAGCAGCCGCGCCGGGCGGGAGGGCAATGAGCAGTTCTTC
many	TRBD2	TRBV7-2	TRBJ2-5	CASSSGLAGETQYF	TGTGCCAGCAGCTCGGGACTAGCGGGAGAGACCCAGTACTTC
few	-	TRBV3-1	TRBJ2-1	CASSQVQGGITYNEQFF	TGTGCCAGCAGCCAAGTACAGGGGGGGATTACCTACAATGAGCAGTTCTTC